The clone carrying this T cell receptor (beta chain) showed up many times. Its antigen is as yet unknown. This sample is part of a study of CD8 T cells in ankylosing spondylitis. Study-level points and caveats: Within ankylosing spondylitis blood, a TCR beta motif made up of several highly homologous variants appeared to be characteristic.

The authors made TCR beta libraries by quantitative 5'-RACE with molecular barcodes. TCRdb ran MiXCR on the 5' RACE reads and lists one entry per CDR3 protein. The sample has about 540,000 distinct CDR3 sequences, approximately 12% seen once. The CDR3 consists of 15 residues. V was pared by 3 bases and J by 2 bases, with 13 bases between. Germline V CDR1 and CDR2: SSHAT, FNYEAQ (reference sequence). The sample taken for sequencing was blood, either unsorted or a sorted T cell fraction (not recorded which). J is TRBJ2-5 and V is TRBV7-7; D might be TRBD2 (6 bases). This sequence originates from a male donor with ankylosing spondylitis. The CDR3 here is CASSFLPGDQETQYF. As DNA, the CDR3 is TGTGCCAGCAGCTTCCTCCCGGGGGATCAAGAGACCCAGTACTTC. Variable domain in full (rest from reference TRBV7-7 and TRBJ2-5): GAGVSQSPRYKVTKRGQDVTLRCDPISSHATLYWYQQALGQGPEFLTYFNYEAQPDKSGLPSDRFSAERPEGSISTLTIQRTEQRDSAMYRCASSFLPGDQETQYFGPGTRLLVL.